The 26 T cell receptor beta chains listed next were all sequenced from one sample in a study of T cell clonality in common variable immunodeficiency (dated by TCRdb to the mid-2010s). Receptor amplification or capture employed the immunoSEQ multiplex PCR assay. TCRdb carries this immuneACCESS record with in-frame sequences only. Its versions omit some clonotypes, under half of them owing to an unresolved V gene in the studies checked, with the rest unexplained. The table shows 35,000 to 50,000 clones here, with no singletons. The ten most abundant clones make up approximately 0.71% of the sample. Sequencing was carried out using peripheral blood mononuclear cells. These receptors came from a person aged 18-70 years in good health.

In its sample, this clone was seen many times. The CDR3 end lies 3 residues beyond the end of the read and is filled in from the germline J gene. The genes are TRBV19 and TRBJ1-2; 7 bases are a match to TRBD1. V shed 3 bases and J 5 bases; nucleotides not matched to a gene: 6. This CDR3 is built from 14 residues. The germline V gene has CDR1 LNHDA and CDR2 SQIVND (reference sequence). The CDR3 spells CASSIWGTVYGYTF. The part of the CDR3 DNA that was read is TGTGCCAGTAGTATTTGGGGGACAGTGTATGGC.

This clone showed up many times. The read ends 3 residues shy of where the CDR3 ends; the end is completed using the germline J gene. The chain uses TRBV20-1 and TRBJ2-2; 7 bases are a match to TRBD1. The V gene's germline CDR1 is DFQATT and CDR2 SNEGSKA (reference sequence). This CDR3 comprises 13 residues. V gave up 6 bases and J gave up 4 bases; unmatched junction bases: 5. The chain's CDR3 is CSARDSTTGELFF. Partial CDR3 DNA: TGCAGTGCCAGGGACAGCACCACCGGGGAG.

This clone has ten or more counts. The read gets to within 3 residues of the CDR3 end, and the germline J gene fills in the rest. This chain connects TRBV5-4 to TRBJ1-4; D might be TRBD1 (5 bases). Germline V gene data show CDR1 as SGHNT and CDR2 as YYREEE (reference sequence). There are 16 residues in the CDR3. Deletions cut 4 bases from V and 4 bases from J, with 17 bases between. Incomplete CDR3 DNA: TGTGCCAGCAGCGACGGGGGGTGGGAGGGTAATGAAAAA. Amino acids: CASSDGGWEGNEK. The CDR3, in full, reads CASSDGGWEGNEKLFF.

In its sample, this clone was seen many times. The read stops 3 residues short of the end of the CDR3; the missing end is completed from the germline J gene. The chain joins TRBV5-1 to TRBJ1-2, with TRBD1 identical over 8 bases. Looked up from germline, CDR1 is SGHRS and CDR2 is YFSETQ. V lost 4 bases to trimming and J lost 4 bases; unmatched junction nucleotides: 6. This CDR3 comprises 14 residues. The sequenced CDR3 bases are TGCGCCAGCAGCAGACGGGACAGGACCTATGGC. This translates into CASSRRDRTYG. The CDR3 in its entirety is CASSRRDRTYGYTF.

This clone was seen many times. The CDR3 end falls 3 residues outside the read, so it is completed with the germline J gene. Other DNA sequences in this sample translate to the same CDR3. This sequence joins TRBV20-1 and TRBJ2-5; 10 bases fit TRBD2. After removal of 0 bases from V and 5 bases from J, the junction contained 18 bases not matched to a gene. CDR3 size: 19 residues. Per germline, CDR1 DFQATT and CDR2 SNEGSKA (reference sequence). The CDR3 loop is CSARDHASGSPGGIETQYF. The part of the CDR3 DNA that was read is TGCAGTGCTAGAGATCATGCTAGCGGGAGCCCCGGGGGTATCGAGACC.

This clone has at least ten counts. The read terminates 3 residues before the CDR3 end, so the remaining end is supplied by the germline J gene. The V and J genes are TRBV18 and TRBJ2-7; 8 bases align to TRBD1. The V gene's germline CDR1 is KGHSH and CDR2 LQKENI. The CDR3 has 16 amino acids. V was clipped by 0 bases and J by 1 base; unmatched bases: 5. Incomplete CDR3 DNA: TGTGCCAGCTCACCACCGCGGACAGGGTTGTCCTACGAG. Its translation: CASSPPRTGLSYE. The entire CDR3 protein reads CASSPPRTGLSYEQYF. Looking up the rest from reference TRBV18 and TRBJ2-7 gives the full variable domain: NAGVMQNPRHLVRRRGQEARLRCSPMKGHSHVYWYRQLPEEGLKFMVYLQKENIIDESGMPKERFSAEFPKEGPSILRIQQVVRGDSAAYFCASSPPRTGLSYEQYFGPGTRLTVT.

In this sample, this clone turned up many times. From the germline J gene comes the end of the CDR3, since the read stops 3 residues before it. J is TRBJ2-1 and V is TRBV24-1; D perhaps matches TRBD1 (6 bases). This CDR3 region has 14 residues. Germline CDR1 is KGHDR and CDR2 is SFDVKD. V was cut by 2 bases and J by 6 bases, with 10 bases left in between. CDR3 amino acids: CATSDSQQGNEQFF. Incomplete CDR3 DNA: TGTGCCACCAGTGATTCCCAACAGGGCAATGAG.

This clone came up many times. Coverage ceases 3 residues before the CDR3 finishes, and the germline J gene fills in the end. J is TRBJ2-3 and V is TRBV15; D is ambiguous. The CDR3 runs to 8 residues. CDR1 is LNHNV and CDR2 is YYDKDF in the germline V gene (reference sequence). The CDR3 loop reads CVSDTQYF. CDR3 DNA (partial): TGTGTATCGGATACG.

The table lists this clone with many counts. The read gets to within 3 residues of the CDR3 end, and the germline J gene fills in the rest. This rearrangement joins TRBV3-1 (or the pseudogene TRBV3-2) to TRBJ2-3; D call uncertain. The CDR3 is 15 amino acids. In germline, CDR1 is LGHDT, CDR2 YNNKEL (reference sequence). V lost 0 bases, J lost 2 bases, and 9 bases lay in between. Here the CDR3 reads CASSQDRLTTDTQYF. Partial CDR3 DNA: TGTGCCAGCAGCCAAGACAGGCTAACCACAGATACG.

There are many counts of this clone. The sample has other DNA sequences that encode this CDR3 too. CDR3 bases read: TGTGCCAGCAGCCTAGGACAGAACACTGAA. Residues: CASSLGQNTE. The complete CDR3 reads CASSLGQNTEAFF. V is TRBV7-9 and J is TRBJ1-1, with D perhaps TRBD1 (5 bases). The read falls 3 residues short of the CDR3 end, and the missing part is taken from the germline J gene. Germline CDR1 is SEHNR and CDR2 is FQNEAQ (reference sequence). Deletions cut 5 bases from V and 1 base from J, with 8 bases between. This CDR3 has 13 amino acids.

By share of the sample, this clone is medium-sized (0.01 to 0.1%). The observed sequence ends 3 residues before the CDR3 terminus, with the missing tail filled in from the germline J gene. The V gene is TRBV6-2 or TRBV6-3, the J gene TRBJ2-3; a weak D match, TRBD1 (5 bases). V was clipped by 6 bases and J by 6 bases, with 10 bases between them. CDR1 is MNHEY and CDR2 is SVGEGT in the germline V gene. This CDR3 has 12 residues. The CDR3 spells CASSHRTDTQYF. The covered CDR3 bases are TGTGCCAGCAGCCACAGGACGGATACG.

In its sample, this clone was seen many times. The CDR3 extends 3 residues past the end of the read, so its final part is completed from the germline J gene. The genes are TRBV5-5 and TRBJ2-7; TRBD1 aligns across 7 bases. V lost 5 bases, J lost 1 base, and 9 bases stayed unmatched. The CDR3 contains 15 residues. Per the germline V gene, CDR1 is SGHKS and CDR2 is YYEKEE (reference sequence). The CDR3 DNA, read in part, is TGTGCCAGCAGTTTTACACAGGGGACGTCCTACGAG. This gives the protein CASSFTQGTSYE. The full CDR3 protein is CASSFTQGTSYEQYF.

This clone was recorded at least ten times. The read is 3 residues too short to cover the CDR3 end, so that end is filled in from the germline J gene. This chain joins TRBV7-8 and TRBJ2-3; 8 bases line up with TRBD1. The V segment lost 4 bases and the J segment 3 bases; nucleotides outside the gene matches: 9. Germline CDR1 and CDR2: SGHVS and FQNEAQ. The CDR3 spans 16 residues. The CDR3 spells CASSSRVRGLTDTQYF. CDR3 DNA, as far as it was read: TGTGCCAGCAGCTCTAGGGTCAGGGGGCTGACAGATACG.

Many counts were recorded for this clone. The read terminates 3 residues before the CDR3 end, so the remaining end is supplied by the germline J gene. V usage is TRBV7-3 and J usage is TRBJ2-7; 8 bases match TRBD1. The V segment lost 5 bases and the J segment 6 bases; nucleotides outside the gene matches: 6. Germline CDR1 reads SGHTA; CDR2 reads FQGTGA. This CDR3 has 13 amino acids. The sequenced part of the CDR3 DNA is TGTGCCAGCAGCCCGGACAGGGTTGGCGAG. It yields the protein CASSPDRVGE. The whole CDR3 reads CASSPDRVGEQYF.

This clone appeared many times. The read terminates 3 residues before the CDR3 end, so the remaining end is supplied by the germline J gene. The chain links TRBV19 to TRBJ2-7; 9 nucleotides align to TRBD2. Germline V lookup: CDR1 LNHDA, CDR2 SQIVND (reference sequence). J was trimmed by 3 bases and V by 6 bases; bases with no gene match: 9. The length of the CDR3 is 15 residues. The chain's CDR3 is CASSPSSGMHYEQYF. CDR3 DNA, as far as it was read: TGTGCCAGTAGCCCCTCTAGCGGGATGCACTACGAG.

The sample holds many counts of this clone. The read is 3 residues too short to cover the CDR3 end, so that end is filled in from the germline J gene. The genes are TRBV30 and TRBJ1-2, with a possible D match to TRBD1 (6 bases). V lost 3 bases and J 7 bases, leaving 18 bases between the germline ends. The CDR3 is 14 residues long. Germline lookup yields CDR1 GTSNPN and CDR2 SVGIG (reference sequence). CDR3 residues: CAWSRLNRVPGYTF. CDR3 DNA, as far as it was read: TGTGCCTGGAGCCGACTTAACAGGGTGCCTGGC.

This clone was observed at least ten times. The read terminates 3 residues ahead of where the CDR3 ends, so the germline J gene completes it. The V gene is TRBV13, the J gene TRBJ2-3; 7 positions agree with TRBD1. Germline values: CDR1 PRHDT, CDR2 FYEKMQ (reference sequence). The trim removed 4 bases at V and 2 bases at J, leaving 12 bases unmatched. The CDR3 loop spans 17 amino acids. The CDR3 is CASSSWTPGQITDTQYF. The CDR3 DNA, read in part, is TGTGCCAGCAGCTCATGGACGCCGGGACAGATCACAGATACG.

This clone was picked up many times. The read stops 3 residues short of the end of the CDR3; the missing end is completed from the germline J gene. The V call is TRBV19, the J call TRBJ1-1; TRBD1 might be the D (6 bases). Trimming took off 1 base at V and 3 bases at J, with 15 bases between the two ends. The CDR3 loop spans 16 amino acids. The germline CDR1 and CDR2 sequences are LNHDA and SQIVND (reference sequence). Incomplete CDR3 DNA: TGTGCCAGTAGTATAGGCAGTGGACAGTACCACACTGAA. Translation gives CASSIGSGQYHTE. The whole CDR3 sequence reads CASSIGSGQYHTEAFF.

This clone appeared many times. With the read ending 3 residues before the CDR3 end, the germline J gene is used to fill in that end. The chain recombines TRBV10-3 with TRBJ2-3; 8 bases match TRBD2. CDR1 is ENHRY and CDR2 is SYGVKD in the germline V gene. After removal of 6 bases from V and 1 base from J, the junction contained 6 bases not matched to a gene. The CDR3 has 15 amino acids. Partial CDR3 DNA: TGTGCCATCAGGGGCGACGGGGGGGGCACAGATACG. Its protein product is CAIRGDGGGTDT. The full CDR3 reads CAIRGDGGGTDTQYF.

This clone has a count of ten or more. The DNA ends 3 residues before the CDR3 does, and the rest of the CDR3 is filled in from the germline J gene. The rearrangement joins TRBV6-1 to TRBJ2-5; D uncertain. V dropped 1 base and J dropped 1 base, with 7 bases sitting between them. The CDR3 loop spans 14 amino acids. Looked up from germline, CDR1 is MNHNS and CDR2 is SASEGT. CDR3 amino acids: CASSEGVLQETQYF. The CDR3 bases that were read are TGTGCCAGCAGTGAAGGCGTCCTCCAAGAGACC.

The table lists this clone with many counts. Read coverage stops 3 residues before the CDR3 terminus; the germline J gene supplies the remainder. The rearrangement joins TRBV16 to TRBJ1-2, with D possibly being TRBD1 (5 bases). This CDR3 contains 14 residues. Germline CDR1 reads KGHSY; CDR2 reads FQNENV. Trimming stripped 5 bases from V and 4 bases from J, with 14 bases between. The CDR3 sequence is CASSVLRQIYGYTF. The CDR3 DNA, read in part, is TGTGCCAGCAGCGTTTTGCGACAGATCTATGGC.

This clone was counted many times. The read halts 3 residues ahead of the CDR3 end, with the missing end drawn from the germline J gene. This chain uses TRBV30 with TRBJ2-1, with 12 positions matching TRBD2. There are 15 residues in the CDR3. Germline V gene sequence: CDR1 GTSNPN, CDR2 SVGIG (reference sequence). The J segment lost 7 bases and the V segment lost 3 bases, leaving 7 bases of the junction unmatched. The DNA read from the CDR3 is TGTGCCTGGAGACCTAGCGGGAGGGGTGTGAATGAG. Its translation: CAWRPSGRGVNE. In full, the CDR3 reads CAWRPSGRGVNEQFF.

The sample holds a few counts of this clone. The read gets to within 3 residues of the CDR3 end, and the germline J gene fills in the rest. The genes are TRBV10-2 and TRBJ1-2; TRBD1 aligns across 7 bases. CDR1 is WSHSY and CDR2 is SAAADI in the germline V gene. V lost 1 base to trimming and J lost 4 bases; unmatched junction nucleotides: 6. The CDR3 contains 15 residues. The chain's CDR3 is CASSEFTDRIYGYTF. The covered CDR3 bases are TGCGCCAGCAGTGAGTTCACGGACAGGATCTATGGC.

This clone was observed many times. The read ends 3 residues before the CDR3 terminus; that terminus is restored from the germline J gene. The J gene is TRBJ2-1, the V gene TRBV5-1, with D maybe TRBD2 (7 bases). Germline CDR1 is SGHRS and CDR2 is YFSETQ. This CDR3 is built from 15 residues. The germline V and J ends were trimmed by 0 bases and 4 bases, with 11 bases remaining between them. The CDR3 reads CASSLEGGMYNEQFF. The sequenced part of the CDR3 DNA is TGCGCCAGCAGCTTGGAGGGGGGGATGTACAATGAG.

This clone showed up many times. The read terminates 3 residues ahead of where the CDR3 ends, so the germline J gene completes it. This chain connects TRBV9 to TRBJ2-1; D remains unclear. Germline CDR1 reads SGDLS; CDR2 reads YYNGEE. V was pared by 1 base and J by 6 bases, with 11 bases between. The CDR3 sequence is 14 residues long. CDR3 in amino acids: CASSVTLIANEQFF. CDR3 DNA (partial): TGTGCCAGCAGCGTAACCCTAATCGCCAATGAG.

This clone was recorded at least ten times. The CDR3 end lies 3 residues beyond the end of the read and is filled in from the germline J gene. The chain recombines TRBV6-1 with TRBJ2-3; TRBD2 agrees at 7 bases. The CDR3 length is 17 residues. The V and J ends lost 2 bases and 5 bases, in that order; junction bases with no gene match: 13. Germline CDR1 reads MNHNS; CDR2 reads SASEGT. CDR3 region: CASSETPGAGSGDTQYF. The CDR3 DNA, read in part, is TGTGCCAGCAGTGAAACCCCAGGAGCGGGATCAGGAGATACG.